In this sample, the clone carrying this T cell receptor (beta chain) turned up a few times. Other nucleotide sequences in the sample specify the same CDR3. Some clones are missing from TCRdb's copy, which holds only in-frame ones; the method was immunoSEQ multiplex PCR. The table has roughly 200,000 clones, around 88% seen once. The sample originates from a study of blood T cell repertoires in COVID-19. This CDR3 is built from 11 residues. Deletions cut 2 bases from V and 8 bases from J, with 3 bases between. The V call is TRBV12-3 or TRBV12-4, the J call TRBJ2-2; D unclear. The sequencing sample was made of PBMCs or T cells enriched from blood (not recorded which). The source is a man aged 35 to 55 with acute COVID-19. The CDR3: CASSLPGELFF. CDR3 in DNA: TGTGCCAGCAGTTTACCGGGGGAGCTGTTTTTT.